What follows describes a single T cell receptor beta chain. This specimen comes from a study of blood T cells in healthy people across ages. The use of a sample-barcoded 5' primer and a J-beta primer mix characterized a second PCR of about 7 to 12 cycles. TCRdb independently ran MiXCR on the 5' RACE reads; one entry per CDR3 protein. There are some 1.8 million distinct CDR3 sequences in the sample; about two fifths occur only once, and 23% lies in the top ten. Germline loops: CDR1 SNHLY, CDR2 FYNNEI. V was clipped by 6 bases and J by 4 bases; unmatched bases: 11. CDR3 length: 15 amino acids. The rearrangement links TRBV2 to TRBJ1-2; 7 nucleotides agree with TRBD1. The clonotype was recovered from a human donor in good health. Material for sequencing was blood. The CDR3 nucleotides are TGTGCCAGCAGCAAGAACCGGGACAGCACCTATGGCTACACCTTC. Its translation is CASSKNRDSTYGYTF.